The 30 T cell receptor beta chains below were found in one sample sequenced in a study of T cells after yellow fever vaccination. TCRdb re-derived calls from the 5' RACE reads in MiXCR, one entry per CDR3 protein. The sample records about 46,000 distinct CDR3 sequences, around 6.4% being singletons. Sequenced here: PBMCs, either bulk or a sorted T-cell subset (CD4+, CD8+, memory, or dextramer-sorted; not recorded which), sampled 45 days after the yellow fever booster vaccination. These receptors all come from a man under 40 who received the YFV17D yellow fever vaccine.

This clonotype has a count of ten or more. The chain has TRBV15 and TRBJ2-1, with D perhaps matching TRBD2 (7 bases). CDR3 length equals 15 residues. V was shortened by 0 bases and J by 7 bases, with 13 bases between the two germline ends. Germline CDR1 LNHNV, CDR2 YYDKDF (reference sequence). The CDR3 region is CATSRERGGGNEQFF. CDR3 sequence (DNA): TGTGCCACCAGCAGAGAGAGGGGGGGTGGGAATGAGCAGTTCTTC.

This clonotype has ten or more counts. Written as DNA, the CDR3 is TGTGCCAGCAGCCCTGGACCGAACACTGAAGCTTTCTTT. Its protein product is CASSPGPNTEAFF. The genes are TRBV7-8 and TRBJ1-1; D call uncertain. Trimming cost V 5 bases and J 1 base, with 8 bases left between them. CDR1 is SGHVS and CDR2 is FQNEAQ in the germline V gene. This CDR3 is 13 amino acids long. Full variable domain (rest looked up from reference TRBV7-8 and TRBJ1-1): GAGVSQSPRYKVAKRGQDVALRCDPISGHVSLFWYQQALGQGPEFLTYFQNEAQLDKSGLPSDRFFAERPEGSVSTLKIQRTQQEDSAVYLCASSPGPNTEAFFGQGTRLTVV.

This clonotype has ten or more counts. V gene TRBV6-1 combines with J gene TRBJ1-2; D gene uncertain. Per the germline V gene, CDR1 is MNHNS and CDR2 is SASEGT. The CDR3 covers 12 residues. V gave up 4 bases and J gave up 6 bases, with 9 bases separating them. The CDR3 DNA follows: TGTGCCAGCAGTGGGCAGGTCGATGGCTACACCTTC. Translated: CASSGQVDGYTF.

The CDR3 protein is CASSLGASGTYEQYF. As DNA, the CDR3 is TGTGCCAGCAGCTTAGGCGCTAGCGGCACCTACGAGCAGTACTTC. J is TRBJ2-7 and V is TRBV7-9; 7 nucleotides line up with TRBD2. The V gene's germline CDR1 is SEHNR and CDR2 FQNEAQ (reference sequence). CDR3 length: 15 residues. With 1 base clipped from V and 2 bases from J, the junction kept 5 bases outside the gene matches.

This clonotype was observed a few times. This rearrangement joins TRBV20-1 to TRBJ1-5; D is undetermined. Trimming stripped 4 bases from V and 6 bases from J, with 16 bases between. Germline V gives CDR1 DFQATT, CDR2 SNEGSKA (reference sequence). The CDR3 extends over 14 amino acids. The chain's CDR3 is CSANRAQGGQPQHF. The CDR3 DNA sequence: TGCAGTGCTAACCGGGCGCAAGGTGGTCAGCCCCAGCATTTT.

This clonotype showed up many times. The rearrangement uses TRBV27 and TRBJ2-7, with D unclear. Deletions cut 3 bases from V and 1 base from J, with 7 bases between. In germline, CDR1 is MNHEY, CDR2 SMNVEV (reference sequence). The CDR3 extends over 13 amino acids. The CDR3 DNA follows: TGTGCCAGCAGTTTTGGTCCATCCTACGAGCAGTACTTC. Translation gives CASSFGPSYEQYF.

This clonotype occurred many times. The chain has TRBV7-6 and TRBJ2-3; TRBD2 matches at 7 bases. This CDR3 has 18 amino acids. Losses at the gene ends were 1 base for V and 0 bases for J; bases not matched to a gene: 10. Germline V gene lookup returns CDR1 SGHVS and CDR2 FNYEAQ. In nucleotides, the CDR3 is TGTGCCAGCAGCTTAGGGCCCCCAAGCGGGGCTAGCACAGATACGCAGTATTTT. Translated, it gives CASSLGPPSGASTDTQYF.

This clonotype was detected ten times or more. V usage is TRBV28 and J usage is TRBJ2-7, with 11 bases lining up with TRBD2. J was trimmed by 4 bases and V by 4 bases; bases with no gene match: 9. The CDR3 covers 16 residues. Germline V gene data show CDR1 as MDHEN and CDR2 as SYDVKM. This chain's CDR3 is CASSSGTSGGRYEQYF. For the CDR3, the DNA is TGTGCCAGCAGTTCAGGGACTAGCGGAGGCCGATACGAGCAGTACTTC.

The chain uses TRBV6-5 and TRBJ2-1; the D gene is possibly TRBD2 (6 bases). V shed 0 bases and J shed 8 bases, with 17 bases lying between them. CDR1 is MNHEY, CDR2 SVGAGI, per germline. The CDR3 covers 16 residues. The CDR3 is CASSYSIPGSGDEQFF. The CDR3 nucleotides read TGTGCCAGCAGTTACTCGATCCCCGGGAGTGGGGATGAGCAGTTCTTC.

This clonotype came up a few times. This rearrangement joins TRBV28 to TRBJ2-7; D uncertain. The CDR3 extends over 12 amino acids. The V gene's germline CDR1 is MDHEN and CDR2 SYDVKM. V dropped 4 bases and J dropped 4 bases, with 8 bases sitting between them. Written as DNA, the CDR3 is TGTGCCAGCAGTTGGGGTAGGTACGAGCAGTACTTC. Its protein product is CASSWGRYEQYF.

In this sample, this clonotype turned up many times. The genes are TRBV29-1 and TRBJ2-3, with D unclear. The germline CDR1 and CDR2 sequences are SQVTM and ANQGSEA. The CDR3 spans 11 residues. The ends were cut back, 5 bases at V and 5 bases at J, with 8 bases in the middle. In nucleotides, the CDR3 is TGCAGCGTTCGCGTCCTAGATACGCAGTATTTT. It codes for CSVRVLDTQYF.

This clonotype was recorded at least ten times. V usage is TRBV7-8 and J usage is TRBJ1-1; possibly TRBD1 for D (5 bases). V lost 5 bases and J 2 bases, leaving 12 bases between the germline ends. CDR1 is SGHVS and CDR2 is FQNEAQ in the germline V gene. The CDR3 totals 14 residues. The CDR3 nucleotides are TGTGCCAGCAGCCGAGAGAGGGGCAACACTGAAGCTTTCTTT. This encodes CASSRERGNTEAFF.

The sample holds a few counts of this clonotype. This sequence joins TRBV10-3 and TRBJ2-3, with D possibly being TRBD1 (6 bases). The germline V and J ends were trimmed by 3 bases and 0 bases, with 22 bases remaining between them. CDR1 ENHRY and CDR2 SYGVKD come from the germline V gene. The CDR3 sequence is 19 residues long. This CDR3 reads CAISDGGLRVYPSTDTQYF. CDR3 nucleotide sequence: TGTGCCATCAGTGATGGGGGCTTGCGGGTATACCCTAGCACAGATACGCAGTATTTT.

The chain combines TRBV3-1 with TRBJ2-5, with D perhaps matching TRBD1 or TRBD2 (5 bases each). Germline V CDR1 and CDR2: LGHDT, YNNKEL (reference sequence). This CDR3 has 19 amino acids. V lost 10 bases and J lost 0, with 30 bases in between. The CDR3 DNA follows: TGTGCCATCAGTTGGGACCGCTGGGGCAGGCAGAAGTACCAAGAGACCCAGTACTTC. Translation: CAISWDRWGRQKYQETQYF.

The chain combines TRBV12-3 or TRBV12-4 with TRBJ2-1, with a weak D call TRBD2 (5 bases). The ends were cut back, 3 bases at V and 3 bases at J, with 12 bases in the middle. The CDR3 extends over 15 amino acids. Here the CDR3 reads CASSLGWAGYNEQFF. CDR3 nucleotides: TGTGCCAGCAGTTTGGGTTGGGCGGGCTACAATGAGCAGTTCTTC.

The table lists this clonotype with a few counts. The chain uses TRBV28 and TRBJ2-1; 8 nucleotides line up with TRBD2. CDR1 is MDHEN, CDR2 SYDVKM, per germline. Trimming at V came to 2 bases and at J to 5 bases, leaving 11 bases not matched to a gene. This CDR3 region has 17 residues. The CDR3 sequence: CASSLIVGSGDDNEQFF. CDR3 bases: TGTGCCAGCAGTTTAATTGTTGGTAGCGGGGATGACAATGAGCAGTTCTTC.

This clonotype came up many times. CDR3 coding DNA: TGCGCCAGCAGCTTGGTGGAGGGGGGGTCCTACGAGCAGTACTTC. This translates into CASSLVEGGSYEQYF. The chain uses TRBV5-1 and TRBJ2-7, with a possible D match to TRBD2 (7 bases). The V gene's germline CDR1 is SGHRS and CDR2 YFSETQ. The CDR3 loop spans 15 amino acids. The V and J ends lost 0 bases and 1 base respectively, with 11 bases between them.

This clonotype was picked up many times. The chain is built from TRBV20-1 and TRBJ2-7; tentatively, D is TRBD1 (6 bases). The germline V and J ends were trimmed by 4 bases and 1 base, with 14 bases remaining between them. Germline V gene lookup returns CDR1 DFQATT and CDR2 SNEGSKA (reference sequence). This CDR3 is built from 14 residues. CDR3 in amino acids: CSATPTGPSYEQYF. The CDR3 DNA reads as TGCAGTGCTACCCCGACAGGCCCATCCTACGAGCAGTACTTC.

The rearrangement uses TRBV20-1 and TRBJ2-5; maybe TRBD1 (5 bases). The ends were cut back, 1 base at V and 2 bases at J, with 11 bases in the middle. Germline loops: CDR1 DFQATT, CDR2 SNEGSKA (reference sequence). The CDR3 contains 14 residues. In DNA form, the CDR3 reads TGCAGTGCTAGAGGTGCCAGGGTGCAAGAGACCCAGTACTTC. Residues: CSARGARVQETQYF.

The CDR3 loop is CASRATGQRNEKLFF. In DNA form, the CDR3 reads TGTGCCAGCAGGGCTACGGGACAAAGGAATGAAAAACTGTTTTTT. This chain links TRBV7-9 with TRBJ1-4, with a tentative D call TRBD1 (6 bases). V was trimmed by 6 bases and J by 5 bases, leaving 16 bases between them. Germline CDR1 reads SEHNR; CDR2 reads FQNEAQ (reference sequence). The CDR3 consists of 15 residues.

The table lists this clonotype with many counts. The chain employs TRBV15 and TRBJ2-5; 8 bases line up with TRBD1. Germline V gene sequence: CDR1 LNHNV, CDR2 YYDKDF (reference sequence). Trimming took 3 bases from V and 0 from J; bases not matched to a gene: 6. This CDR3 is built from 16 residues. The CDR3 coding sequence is TGTGCCACCAGCAGCCGGGACAGGATCGACCAAGAGACCCAGTACTTC. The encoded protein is CATSSRDRIDQETQYF.

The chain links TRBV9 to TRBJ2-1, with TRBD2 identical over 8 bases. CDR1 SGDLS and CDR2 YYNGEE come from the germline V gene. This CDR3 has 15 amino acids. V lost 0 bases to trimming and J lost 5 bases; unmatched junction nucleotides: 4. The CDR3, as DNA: TGTGCCAGCAGCGTAGCGGGAGGGAGGAACAATGAGCAGTTCTTC. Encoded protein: CASSVAGGRNNEQFF.

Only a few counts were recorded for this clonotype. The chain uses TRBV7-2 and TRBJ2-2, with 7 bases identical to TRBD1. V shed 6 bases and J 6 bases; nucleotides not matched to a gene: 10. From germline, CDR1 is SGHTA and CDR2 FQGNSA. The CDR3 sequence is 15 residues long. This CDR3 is CASSFEIGGPGELFF. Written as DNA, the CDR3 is TGTGCCAGCAGTTTCGAAATAGGGGGCCCCGGGGAGCTGTTTTTT.

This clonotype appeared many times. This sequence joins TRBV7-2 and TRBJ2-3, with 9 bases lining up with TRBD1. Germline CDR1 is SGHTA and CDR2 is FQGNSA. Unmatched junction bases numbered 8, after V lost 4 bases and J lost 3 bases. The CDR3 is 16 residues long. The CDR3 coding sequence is TGTGCCAGCAGCTATCCCCGGGACAGGGTAACAGATACGCAGTATTTT. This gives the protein CASSYPRDRVTDTQYF.

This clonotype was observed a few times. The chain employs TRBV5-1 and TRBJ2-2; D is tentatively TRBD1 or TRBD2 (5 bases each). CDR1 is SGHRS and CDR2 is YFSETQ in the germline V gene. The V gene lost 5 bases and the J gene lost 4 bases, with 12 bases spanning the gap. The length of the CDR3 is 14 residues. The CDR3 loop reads CASRSPGTTGELFF. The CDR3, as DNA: TGCGCCAGCAGGTCCCCAGGGACCACCGGGGAGCTGTTTTTT.

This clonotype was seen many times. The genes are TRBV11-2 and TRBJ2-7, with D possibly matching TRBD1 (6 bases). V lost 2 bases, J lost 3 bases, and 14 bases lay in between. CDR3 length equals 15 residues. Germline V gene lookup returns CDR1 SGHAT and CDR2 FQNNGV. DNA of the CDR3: TGTGCCAGCAGCTTAACGGAGAGAGGGGGCTACGAGCAGTACTTC. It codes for CASSLTERGGYEQYF. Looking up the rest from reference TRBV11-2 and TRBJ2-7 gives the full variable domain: EAGVAQSPRYKIIEKRQSVAFWCNPISGHATLYWYQQILGQGPKLLIQFQNNGVVDDSQLPKDRFSAERLKGVDSTLKIQPAKLEDSAVYLCASSLTERGGYEQYFGPGTRLTVT.

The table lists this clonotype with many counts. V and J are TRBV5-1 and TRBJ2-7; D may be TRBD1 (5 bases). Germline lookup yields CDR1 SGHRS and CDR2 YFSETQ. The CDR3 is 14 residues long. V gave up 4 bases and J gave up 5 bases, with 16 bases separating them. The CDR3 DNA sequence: TGCGCCAGCAGCCCGGCCCAGGGTACCAACGAGCAGTACTTC. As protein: CASSPAQGTNEQYF. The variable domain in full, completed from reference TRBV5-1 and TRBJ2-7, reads KAGVTQTPRYLIKTRGQQVTLSCSPISGHRSVSWYQQTPGQGLQFLFEYFSETQRNKGNFPGRFSGRQFSNSRSEMNVSTLELGDSALYLCASSPAQGTNEQYFGPGTRLTVT.

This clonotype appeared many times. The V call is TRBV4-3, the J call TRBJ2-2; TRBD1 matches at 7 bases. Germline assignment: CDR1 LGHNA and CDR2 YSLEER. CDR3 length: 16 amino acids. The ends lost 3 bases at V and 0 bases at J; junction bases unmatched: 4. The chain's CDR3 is CASSHDRAANTGELFF. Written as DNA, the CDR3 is TGCGCCAGCAGCCATGACAGGGCCGCGAACACCGGGGAGCTGTTTTTT.

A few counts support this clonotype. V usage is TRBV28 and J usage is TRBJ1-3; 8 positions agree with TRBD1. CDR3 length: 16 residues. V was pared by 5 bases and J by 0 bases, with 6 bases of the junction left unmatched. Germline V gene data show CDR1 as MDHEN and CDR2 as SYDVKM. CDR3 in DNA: TGTGCCAGCAGTCTACGACAGGGGACCTCTGGAAACACCATATATTTT. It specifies CASSLRQGTSGNTIYF.

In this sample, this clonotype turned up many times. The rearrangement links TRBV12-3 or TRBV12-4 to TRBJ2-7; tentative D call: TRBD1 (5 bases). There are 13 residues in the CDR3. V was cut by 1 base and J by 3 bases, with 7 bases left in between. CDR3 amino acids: CASSLGQNYEQYF. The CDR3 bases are TGTGCCAGCAGTTTAGGACAGAACTACGAGCAGTACTTC.